This TCR beta chain was identified during a study of T-cell reconstitution after alpha-beta-depleted transplantation in children. TCRbeta library preparation incorporated unique molecular identifiers. TCRdb re-called the PCR reads with MiXCR, one entry per CDR3 protein. The sample holds more than 200,000 distinct CDR3 sequences, approximately 9.7% seen once. This clonotype was recorded many times. The material was PBMCs from the stem cell graft donor, obtained from the stem cell graft. The clonotype was recovered from a human donor who donated a stem cell graft to a child with SCID.

CDR3 in amino acids: CASSAGDGTEAFF. The CDR3 DNA sequence: TGTGCCAGCAGCGCTGGGGACGGGACTGAAGCTTTCTTT. This sequence joins TRBV9 and TRBJ1-1, with D possibly TRBD1 on 5 matching bases. The V and J ends lost 3 bases and 5 bases respectively, with 11 bases between them. This CDR3 has 13 residues. Looked up from germline, CDR1 is SGDLS and CDR2 is YYNGEE.